This T cell receptor beta chain comes out of a study of CD8 T cells in ankylosing spondylitis. Study-wide points: In ankylosing spondylitis blood, a motif of seven or eight highly homologous TCR beta variants appeared characteristic. As reported, disease-linked clones showed significant enrichment in matched ankylosing spondylitis synovial fluid.

It was by quantitative 5'-RACE with molecular barcodes that TCR beta libraries were made. In TCRdb, the 5' RACE reads were re-called with MiXCR into one record per CDR3 protein. The profile shows approximately 220,000 distinct CDR3 sequences, around 19% of them singletons. V gave up 4 bases and J gave up 4 bases; unmatched junction bases: 10. This CDR3 contains 17 residues. Germline assignment: CDR1 MNHEY and CDR2 SMNVEV (reference sequence). This clonotype was picked up a small number of times. The antigen is not known. The source is a male donor with ankylosing spondylitis. What was sequenced was blood, either unsorted or a sorted T cell fraction (not recorded which). This chain joins TRBV27 and TRBJ2-7, with TRBD2 identical over 13 bases. The CDR3 protein is CASSSRRTSGSVYEQYF. The CDR3 DNA reads TGTGCCAGCAGTTCCAGACGGACTAGCGGGAGTGTATACGAGCAGTACTTC.